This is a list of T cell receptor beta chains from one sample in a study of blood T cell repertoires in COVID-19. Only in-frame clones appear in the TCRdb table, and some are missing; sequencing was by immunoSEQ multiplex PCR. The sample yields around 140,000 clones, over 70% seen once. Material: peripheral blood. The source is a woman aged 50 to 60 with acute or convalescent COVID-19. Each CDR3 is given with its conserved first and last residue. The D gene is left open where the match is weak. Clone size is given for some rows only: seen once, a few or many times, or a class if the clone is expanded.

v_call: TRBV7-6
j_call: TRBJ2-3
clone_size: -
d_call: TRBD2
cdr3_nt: TGTGCCAGCAGCTTAGCGGGGACTAGCGGGGGCACAGATACGCAGTATTTT
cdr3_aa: CASSLAGTSGGTDTQYF

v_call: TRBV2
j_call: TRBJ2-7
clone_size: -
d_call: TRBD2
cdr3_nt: TGTGCCAGCAGCCCAGTCGGGGGGACCTACGAGCAGTACTTC
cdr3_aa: CASSPVGGTYEQYF

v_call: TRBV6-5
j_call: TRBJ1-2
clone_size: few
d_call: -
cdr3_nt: TGTGCCAGCAGTTACTCGGGATTGCAGGACAATGGCTACACCTTC
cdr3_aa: CASSYSGLQDNGYTF

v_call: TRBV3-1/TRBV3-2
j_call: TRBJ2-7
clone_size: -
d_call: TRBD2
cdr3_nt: TGTGCCAGCAGCTCTCCGGGACTAGCGAGCGAGCAGTACTTC
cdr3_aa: CASSSPGLASEQYF

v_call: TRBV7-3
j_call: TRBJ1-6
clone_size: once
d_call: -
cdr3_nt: TGTGCCAGCAGCTTATCCGGCCAGCGGGATTCACCCCTCCACTTT
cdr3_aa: CASSLSGQRDSPLHF

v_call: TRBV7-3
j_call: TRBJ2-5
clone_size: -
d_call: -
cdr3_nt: TGTGCCAGCAGCTTAATGGGCACCCAAGAGACCCAGTACTTC
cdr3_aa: CASSLMGTQETQYF

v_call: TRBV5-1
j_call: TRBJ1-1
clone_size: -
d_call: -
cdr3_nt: TGCGCCAGCAGGGGCTCACCAGGGGTCACGAACACTGAAGCTTTCTTT
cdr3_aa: CASRGSPGVTNTEAFF

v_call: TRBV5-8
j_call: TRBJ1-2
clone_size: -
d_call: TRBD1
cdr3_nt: TGTGCCAGCAGCTTGGTAATCGGACAGGGGAACTATGGCTACACCTTC
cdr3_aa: CASSLVIGQGNYGYTF

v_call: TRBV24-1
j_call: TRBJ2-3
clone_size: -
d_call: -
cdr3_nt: TGTGCCACCAGTGATACGGGTTTAGATACGCAGTATTTT
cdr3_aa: CATSDTGLDTQYF

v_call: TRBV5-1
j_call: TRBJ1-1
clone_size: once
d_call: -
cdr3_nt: TGCGCCAGCAGCTTGTTCGAAACAGTCTTTGAAGCTTTCTTT
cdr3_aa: CASSLFETVFEAFF

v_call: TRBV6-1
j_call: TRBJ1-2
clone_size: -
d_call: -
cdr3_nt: TGTGCCAGCAGTGATGTAGGAGAGACCAACTATGGCTACACCTTC
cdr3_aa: CASSDVGETNYGYTF

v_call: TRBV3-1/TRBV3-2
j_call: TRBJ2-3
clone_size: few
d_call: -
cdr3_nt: TGTGCCAGCAGCCAAGCGTCAGATACGCAGTATTTT
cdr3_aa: CASSQASDTQYF

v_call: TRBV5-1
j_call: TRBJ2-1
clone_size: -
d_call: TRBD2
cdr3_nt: TGCGCCAGCAGCTGGAATCCTACTAGCGGGGGGGGCAATGAGCAGTTCTTC
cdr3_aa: CASSWNPTSGGGNEQFF

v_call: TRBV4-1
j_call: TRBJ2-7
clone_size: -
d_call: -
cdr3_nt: TGCGCCAGCAGCCTAGCGGCCGGGGGGCGGTACGAGCAGTACTTC
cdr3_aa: CASSLAAGGRYEQYF

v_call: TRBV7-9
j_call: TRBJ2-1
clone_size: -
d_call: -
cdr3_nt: TGTGCCAGCAGCTTAGGAGGACTGCCCAATGAGCAGTTCTTC
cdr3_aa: CASSLGGLPNEQFF

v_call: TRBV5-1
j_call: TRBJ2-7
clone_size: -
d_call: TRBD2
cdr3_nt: TGCGCCAGCAGCTACACTAGCGGGATAGGCCTCGAGCAGTACTTC
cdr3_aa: CASSYTSGIGLEQYF

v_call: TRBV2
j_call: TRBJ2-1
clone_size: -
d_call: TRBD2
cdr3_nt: TGTGCCAGCAGTGAATCGGCGGGAGGTTTATACAATGAGCAGTTCTTC
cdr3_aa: CASSESAGGLYNEQFF

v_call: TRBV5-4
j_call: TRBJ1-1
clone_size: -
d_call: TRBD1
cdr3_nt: TGTGCCAGCAGAAGGACAGGTGACGCAGCTTTCTTT
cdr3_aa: CASRRTGDAAFF

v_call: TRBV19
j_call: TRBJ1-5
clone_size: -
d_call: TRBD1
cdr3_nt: TGTGCCAGTAGTATAGGCGACAGGGTAAGATTTCAGCCCCAGCATTTT
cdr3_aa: CASSIGDRVRFQPQHF

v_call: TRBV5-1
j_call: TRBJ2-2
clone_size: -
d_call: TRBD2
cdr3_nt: TGCGCCAGCAGACCAGGATCGGCGGGAGGGGCCGGGGAGCTGTTTTTT
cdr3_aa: CASRPGSAGGAGELFF

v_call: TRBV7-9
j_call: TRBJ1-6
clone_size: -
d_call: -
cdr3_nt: TGTGCCAGCAGCTTAGATGGGGGGAACAATTCACCCCTCCACTTT
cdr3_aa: CASSLDGGNNSPLHF

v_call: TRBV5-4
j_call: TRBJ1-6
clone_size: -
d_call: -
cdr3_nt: TGTGCCAGCAGCTTGGGACAGTTCGAAAAGGGAAATTCCTATAATTCACCCCTCCACTTT
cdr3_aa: CASSLGQFEKGNSYNSPLHF

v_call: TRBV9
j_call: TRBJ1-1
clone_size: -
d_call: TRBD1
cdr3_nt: TGTGCCAGCAGCGACCGACAGGGGTCTTACACTGAAGCTTTCTTT
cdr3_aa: CASSDRQGSYTEAFF

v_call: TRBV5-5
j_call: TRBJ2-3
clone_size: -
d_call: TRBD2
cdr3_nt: TGTGCCAGCAGCTTGGGACTAGCGGGGAATACAGATACGCAGTATTTT
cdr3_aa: CASSLGLAGNTDTQYF

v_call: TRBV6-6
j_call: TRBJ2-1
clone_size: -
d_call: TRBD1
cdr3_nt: TGTGCCAGCAGCCCTGGACAGGGCTTAGGGCAGTTCTTC
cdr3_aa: CASSPGQGLGQFF

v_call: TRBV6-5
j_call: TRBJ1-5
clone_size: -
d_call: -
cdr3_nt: TGTGCCAGCATAGGTTCAGGGACTTATCAGCCCCAGCATTTT
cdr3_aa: CASIGSGTYQPQHF

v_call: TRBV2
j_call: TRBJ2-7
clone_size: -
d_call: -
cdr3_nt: TGTGCCAGCAGCTCCGCGGGCGAGCAGTACTTC
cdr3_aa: CASSSAGEQYF

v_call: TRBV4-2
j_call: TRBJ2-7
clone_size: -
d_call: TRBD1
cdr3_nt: TGTGCCAGCAGCCCAGTTGGGACAGGGGCCTACGAGCAGTACTTC
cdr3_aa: CASSPVGTGAYEQYF

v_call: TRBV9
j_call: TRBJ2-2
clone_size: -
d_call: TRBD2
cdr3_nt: TGTGCCAGCAGCCCCCGGGGAGCGGGGGTCAACACCGGGGAGCTGTTTTTT
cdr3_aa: CASSPRGAGVNTGELFF

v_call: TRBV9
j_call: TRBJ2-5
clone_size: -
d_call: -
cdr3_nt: TGTGCCAGCAGCGTAGCTACGGCGGGCAGACAAGAGACCCAGTACTTC
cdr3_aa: CASSVATAGRQETQYF

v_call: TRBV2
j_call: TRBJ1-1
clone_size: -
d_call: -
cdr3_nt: TGTGCCAGCAGTGAAAGGGGGAACACTGAAGCTTTCTTT
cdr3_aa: CASSERGNTEAFF

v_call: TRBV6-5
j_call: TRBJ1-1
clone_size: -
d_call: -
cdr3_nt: TGTGCCAGCAGTCCAAGAACAACCACTGAAGCTTTCTTT
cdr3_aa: CASSPRTTTEAFF

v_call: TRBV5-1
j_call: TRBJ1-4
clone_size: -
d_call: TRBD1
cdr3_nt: TGCGCCAGCAGAGCCGGACAGGGATGGGAAAAACTGTTTTTT
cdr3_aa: CASRAGQGWEKLFF

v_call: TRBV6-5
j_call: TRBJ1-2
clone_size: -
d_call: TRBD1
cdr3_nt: TGTGCCAGCAGGCAACAGGGGGCAGGGAGCTATGGCTACACCTTC
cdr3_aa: CASRQQGAGSYGYTF

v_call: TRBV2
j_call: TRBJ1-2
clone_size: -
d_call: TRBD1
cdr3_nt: TGTGCCAGCAACAGGGACAGTCCTAACTATGGCTACACCTTC
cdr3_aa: CASNRDSPNYGYTF

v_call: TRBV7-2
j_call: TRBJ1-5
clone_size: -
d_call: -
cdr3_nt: TGTGCCAGCAGCTCTCAGGGAAGCAATCAGCCCCAGCATTTT
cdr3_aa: CASSSQGSNQPQHF

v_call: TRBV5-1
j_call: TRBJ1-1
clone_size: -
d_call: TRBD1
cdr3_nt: TGCGCCAGCAAAAAGGGACAGGGGGTCGTGAACACTGAAGCTTTCTTT
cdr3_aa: CASKKGQGVVNTEAFF

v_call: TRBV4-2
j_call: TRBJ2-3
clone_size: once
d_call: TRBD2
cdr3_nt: TGTGCCAGCAGCAGGTTTCAGGAGCGGGGGGGGCGTGGCACAGATACGCAGTATTTT
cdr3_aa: CASSRFQERGGRGTDTQYF

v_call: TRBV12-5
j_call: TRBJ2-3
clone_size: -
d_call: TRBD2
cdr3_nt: TGTGCTAGTGGTTTGGGCGGGGGGGCGAATACGCAGTATTTT
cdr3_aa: CASGLGGGANTQYF

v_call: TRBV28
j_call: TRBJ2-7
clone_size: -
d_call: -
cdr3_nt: TGTGCCAGCAGTGGACGGCCAGGGTTAGAGCAGTACTTC
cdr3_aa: CASSGRPGLEQYF

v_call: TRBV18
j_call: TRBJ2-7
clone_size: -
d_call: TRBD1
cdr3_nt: TGTGCCAGCTCACCCCGGACAGGGCGAGCCGAGCAGTACTTC
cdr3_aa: CASSPRTGRAEQYF

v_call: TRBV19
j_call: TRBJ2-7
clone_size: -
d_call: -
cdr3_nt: TGTGCCAGTGAGTGTAAGGGAGACTACGAGCAGTACTTC
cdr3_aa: CASECKGDYEQYF

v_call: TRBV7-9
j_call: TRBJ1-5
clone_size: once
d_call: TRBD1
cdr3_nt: TGTGCCAGCAGCTCACAGGGGGGCAATCAGCCCCAGCATTTT
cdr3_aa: CASSSQGGNQPQHF

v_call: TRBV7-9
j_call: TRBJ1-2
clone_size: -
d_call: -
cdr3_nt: TGTGCCAGCAGCTCGGCGGGGGGACCGGGCTACACCTTC
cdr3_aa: CASSSAGGPGYTF

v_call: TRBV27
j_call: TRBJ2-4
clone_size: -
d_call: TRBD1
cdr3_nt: TGTGCCAGCAGTCCATCCCTCGGACAGGGAAGGAACATTCAGTACTTC
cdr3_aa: CASSPSLGQGRNIQYF

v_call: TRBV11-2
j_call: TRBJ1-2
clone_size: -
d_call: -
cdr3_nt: TGTGCCAGCAGCTTAGTAAGAAGGAGACAGGCCGGTGACTATGGCTACACCTTC
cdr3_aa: CASSLVRRRQAGDYGYTF

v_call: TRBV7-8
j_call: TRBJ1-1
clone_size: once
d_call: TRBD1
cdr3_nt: TGTGCCAGCAGCTCACAGGGGAAAGCTTTCTTT
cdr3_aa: CASSSQGKAFF

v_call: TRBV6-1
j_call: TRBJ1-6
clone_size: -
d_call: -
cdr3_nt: TGTGCCAGCAGTGATCGGCAGACTTGGAATTCACCCCTCCACTTT
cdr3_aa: CASSDRQTWNSPLHF

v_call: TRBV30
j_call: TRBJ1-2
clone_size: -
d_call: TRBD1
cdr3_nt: TGTGCCTGGAGCCTAGGGACAGGGGATATCTATGGCTACACCTTC
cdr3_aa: CAWSLGTGDIYGYTF

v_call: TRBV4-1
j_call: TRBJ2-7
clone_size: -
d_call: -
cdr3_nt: TGCGCCAGCAGCCAAGATGCAGGAGGGTCCTACGAGCAGTACTTC
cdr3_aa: CASSQDAGGSYEQYF

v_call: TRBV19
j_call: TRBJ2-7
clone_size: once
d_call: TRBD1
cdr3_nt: TGTGCCAGTAGATTCGTCGGGACAGGCGAGCAGTACTTC
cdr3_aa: CASRFVGTGEQYF

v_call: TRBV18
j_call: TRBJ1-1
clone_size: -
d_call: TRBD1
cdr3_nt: TGTGCCAGCTCACCTGAGTTGGGACAGGGGGCGGACACTGAAGCTTTCTTT
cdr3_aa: CASSPELGQGADTEAFF

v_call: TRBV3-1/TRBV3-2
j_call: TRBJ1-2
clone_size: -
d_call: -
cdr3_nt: TGTGCCAGCAGCCAAAGACAGTATGGCTACACCTTC
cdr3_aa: CASSQRQYGYTF

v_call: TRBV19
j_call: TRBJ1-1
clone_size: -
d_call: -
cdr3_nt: TGTGCCAGTAGTATTCTCGAGGGGGCTGAAGCTTTCTTT
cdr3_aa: CASSILEGAEAFF

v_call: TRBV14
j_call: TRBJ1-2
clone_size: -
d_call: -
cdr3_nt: TGTGCCAGCAGCCAAGTTGGCCGGGAGCTGAGCTATGGCTACACCTTC
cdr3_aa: CASSQVGRELSYGYTF

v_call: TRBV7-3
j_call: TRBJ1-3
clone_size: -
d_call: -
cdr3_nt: TGTGCCAGCAGCCCCTCCGGAGGGGGGGTTGGAAACACCATATATTTT
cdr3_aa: CASSPSGGGVGNTIYF

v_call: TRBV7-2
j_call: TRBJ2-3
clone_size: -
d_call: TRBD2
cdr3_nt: TGTGCCAGCAGCTCGAAGGGACTAGCGGGGGGGCTGACAGATACGCAGTATTTT
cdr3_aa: CASSSKGLAGGLTDTQYF

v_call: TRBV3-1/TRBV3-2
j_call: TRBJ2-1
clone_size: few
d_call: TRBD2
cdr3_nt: TGTGCCAGCAGCGTACGGGGGGGGTTCTACAATGAGCAGTTCTTC
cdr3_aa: CASSVRGGFYNEQFF

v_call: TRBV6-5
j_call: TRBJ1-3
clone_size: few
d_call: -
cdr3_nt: TGTGCCAGCAGCCCCGGTCATCCCACTGGAAACACCATATATTTT
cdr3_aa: CASSPGHPTGNTIYF